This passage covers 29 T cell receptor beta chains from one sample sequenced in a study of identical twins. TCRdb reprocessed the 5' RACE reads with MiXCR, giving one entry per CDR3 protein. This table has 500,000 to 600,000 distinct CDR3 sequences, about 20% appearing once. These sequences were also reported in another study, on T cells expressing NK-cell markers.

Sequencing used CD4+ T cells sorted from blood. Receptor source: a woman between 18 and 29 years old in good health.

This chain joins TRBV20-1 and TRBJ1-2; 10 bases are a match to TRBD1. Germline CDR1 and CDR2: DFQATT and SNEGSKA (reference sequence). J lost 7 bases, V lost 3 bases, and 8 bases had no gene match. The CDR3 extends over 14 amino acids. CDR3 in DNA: TGCAGTGCTAGGCGGGGACAGGGGAGGTCTGGCTACACCTTC. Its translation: CSARRGQGRSGYTF.

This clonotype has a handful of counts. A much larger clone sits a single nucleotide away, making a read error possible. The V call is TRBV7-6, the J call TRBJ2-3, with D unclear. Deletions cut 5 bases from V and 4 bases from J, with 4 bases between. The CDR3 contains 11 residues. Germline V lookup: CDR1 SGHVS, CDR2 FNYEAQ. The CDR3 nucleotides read TGTGCCAGCAGCATGGCAGATACGCAGTATTTT. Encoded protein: CASSMADTQYF.

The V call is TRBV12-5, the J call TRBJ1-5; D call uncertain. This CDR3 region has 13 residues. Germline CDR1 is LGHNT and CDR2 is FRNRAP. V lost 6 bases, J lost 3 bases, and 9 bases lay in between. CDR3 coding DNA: TGTGCTAGTGGCCCTTCCTTCAATCAGCCCCAGCATTTT. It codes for CASGPSFNQPQHF.

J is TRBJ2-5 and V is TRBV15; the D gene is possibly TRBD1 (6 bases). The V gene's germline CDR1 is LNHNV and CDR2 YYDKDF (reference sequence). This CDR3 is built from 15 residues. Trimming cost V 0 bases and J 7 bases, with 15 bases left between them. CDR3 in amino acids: CATSRERTEVGTQYF. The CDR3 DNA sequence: TGTGCCACCAGCAGAGAAAGGACAGAAGTAGGGACCCAGTACTTC.

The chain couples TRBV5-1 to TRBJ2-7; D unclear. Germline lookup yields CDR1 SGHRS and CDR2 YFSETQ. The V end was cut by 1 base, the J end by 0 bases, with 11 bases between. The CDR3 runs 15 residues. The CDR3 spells CASSLLQGISYEQYF. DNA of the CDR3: TGCGCCAGCAGCTTGTTACAAGGGATCTCCTACGAGCAGTACTTC.

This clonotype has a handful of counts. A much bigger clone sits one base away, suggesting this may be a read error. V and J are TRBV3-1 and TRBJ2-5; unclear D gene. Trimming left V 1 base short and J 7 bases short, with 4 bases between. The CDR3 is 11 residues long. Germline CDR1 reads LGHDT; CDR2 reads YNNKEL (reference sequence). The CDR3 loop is CASSQVATQYF. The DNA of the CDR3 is TGTGCCAGCAGCCAAGTGGCGACCCAGTACTTC.

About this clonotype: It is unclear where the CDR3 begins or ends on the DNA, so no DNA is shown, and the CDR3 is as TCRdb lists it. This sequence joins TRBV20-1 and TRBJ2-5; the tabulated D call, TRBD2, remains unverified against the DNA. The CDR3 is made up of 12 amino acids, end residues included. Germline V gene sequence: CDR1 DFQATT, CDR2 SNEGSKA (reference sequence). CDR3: CSTSGSQETQYF.

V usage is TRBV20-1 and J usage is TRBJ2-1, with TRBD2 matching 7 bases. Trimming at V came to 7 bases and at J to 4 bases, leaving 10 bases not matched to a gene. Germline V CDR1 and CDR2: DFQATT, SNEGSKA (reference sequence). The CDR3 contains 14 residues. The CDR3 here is CSVQLALSYNEQFF. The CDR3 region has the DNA TGCAGTGTTCAACTAGCGTTATCTTACAATGAGCAGTTCTTC.

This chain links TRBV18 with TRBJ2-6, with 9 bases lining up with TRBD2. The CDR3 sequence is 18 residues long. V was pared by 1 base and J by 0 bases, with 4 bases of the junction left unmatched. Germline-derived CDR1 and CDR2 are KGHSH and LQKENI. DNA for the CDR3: TGTGCCAGCTCACCACGTCTAGCGGGACCCTCTGGGGCCAACGTCCTGACTTTC. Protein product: CASSPRLAGPSGANVLTF.

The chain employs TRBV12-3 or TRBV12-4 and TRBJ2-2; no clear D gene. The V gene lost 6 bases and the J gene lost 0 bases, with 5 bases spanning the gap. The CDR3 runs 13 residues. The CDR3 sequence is CASRITNTGELFF. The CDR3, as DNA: TGTGCCAGCAGGATTACGAACACCGGGGAGCTGTTTTTT.

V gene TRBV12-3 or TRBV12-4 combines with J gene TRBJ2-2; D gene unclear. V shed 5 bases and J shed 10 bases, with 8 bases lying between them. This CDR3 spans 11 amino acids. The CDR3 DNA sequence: TGTGCCAGCAGTGAGAGTGAGGAGCTGTTTTTT. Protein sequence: CASSESEELFF.

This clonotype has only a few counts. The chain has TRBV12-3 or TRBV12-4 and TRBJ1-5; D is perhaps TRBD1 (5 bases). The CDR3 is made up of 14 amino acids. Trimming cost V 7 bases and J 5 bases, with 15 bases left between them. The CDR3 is CASTQWGKDQPQHF. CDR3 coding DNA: TGTGCCAGCACTCAATGGGGGAAGGATCAGCCCCAGCATTTT.

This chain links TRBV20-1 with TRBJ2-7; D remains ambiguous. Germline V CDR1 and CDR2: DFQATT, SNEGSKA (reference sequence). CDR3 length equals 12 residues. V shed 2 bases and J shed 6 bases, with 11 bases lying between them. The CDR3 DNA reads TGCAGTGCTAGACTGATCGAAAGCGAGCAGTACTTC. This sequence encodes CSARLIESEQYF.

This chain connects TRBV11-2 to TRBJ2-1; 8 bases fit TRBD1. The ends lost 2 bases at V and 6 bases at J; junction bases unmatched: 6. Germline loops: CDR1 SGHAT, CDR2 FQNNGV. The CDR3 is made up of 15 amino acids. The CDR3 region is CASSLMGQGANEQFF. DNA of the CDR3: TGTGCCAGCAGCTTAATGGGGCAGGGGGCCAATGAGCAGTTCTTC.

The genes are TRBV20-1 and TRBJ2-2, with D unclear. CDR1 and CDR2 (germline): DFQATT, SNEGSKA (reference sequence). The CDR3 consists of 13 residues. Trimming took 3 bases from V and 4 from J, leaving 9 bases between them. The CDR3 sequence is CSASYVVTGELFF. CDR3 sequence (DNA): TGCAGTGCTAGTTATGTCGTCACCGGGGAGCTGTTTTTT.

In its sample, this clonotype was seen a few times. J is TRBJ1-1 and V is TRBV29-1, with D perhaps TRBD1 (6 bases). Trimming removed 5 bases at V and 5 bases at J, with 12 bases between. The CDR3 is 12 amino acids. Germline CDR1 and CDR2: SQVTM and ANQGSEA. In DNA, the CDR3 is TGCAGCGTTTTACAGGGCGGGACTGAAGCTTTCTTT. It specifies CSVLQGGTEAFF.

CDR3 sequence (DNA): TGTGCCAGCAGTTACTCCACAGTGCTGCGTGATCAAGGTACTGAAGCTTTCTTT. Translating it yields CASSYSTVLRDQGTEAFF. The chain links TRBV6-2 or TRBV6-3 to TRBJ1-1; D unclear. Trimming removed 0 bases at V and 5 bases at J, with 22 bases between. The CDR3 runs to 18 residues. In germline, CDR1 is MNHEY, CDR2 SVGEGT.

CDR3 protein: CASSPLNRDSAEQYF. In DNA form, the CDR3 reads TGTGCCAGCAGCCCCCTAAATCGGGATTCGGCGGAGCAGTACTTC. The rearrangement uses TRBV7-2 and TRBJ2-7, with D tentatively TRBD2 (5 bases). V lost 5 bases and J lost 7, with 21 bases in between. Germline V lookup: CDR1 SGHTA, CDR2 FQGNSA. The CDR3 is 15 residues long.

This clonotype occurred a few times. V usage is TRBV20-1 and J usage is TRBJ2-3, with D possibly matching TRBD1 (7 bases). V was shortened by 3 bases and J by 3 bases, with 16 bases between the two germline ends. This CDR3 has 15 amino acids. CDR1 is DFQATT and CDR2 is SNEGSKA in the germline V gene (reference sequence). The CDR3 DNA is TGCAGTGCTAGCCCCTCAGGGGGGTTAACAGATACGCAGTATTTT. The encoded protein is CSASPSGGLTDTQYF.

For the CDR3, the DNA is TGCAGTGCCTCCGGGGACTCCTACGAGCAGTACTTC. Its protein product is CSASGDSYEQYF. The V call is TRBV20-1, the J call TRBJ2-7, with a weak D call TRBD2 (5 bases). Germline V gene sequence: CDR1 DFQATT, CDR2 SNEGSKA (reference sequence). V gave up 6 bases and J gave up 0 bases, with 9 bases separating them. The CDR3 is made up of 12 amino acids.

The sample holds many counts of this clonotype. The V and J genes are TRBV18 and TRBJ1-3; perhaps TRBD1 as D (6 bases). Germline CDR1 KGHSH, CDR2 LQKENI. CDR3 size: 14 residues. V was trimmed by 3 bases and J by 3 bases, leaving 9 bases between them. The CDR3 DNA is TGTGCCAGCTCACCCGGGACACGTGGAAACACCATATATTTT. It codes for CASSPGTRGNTIYF.

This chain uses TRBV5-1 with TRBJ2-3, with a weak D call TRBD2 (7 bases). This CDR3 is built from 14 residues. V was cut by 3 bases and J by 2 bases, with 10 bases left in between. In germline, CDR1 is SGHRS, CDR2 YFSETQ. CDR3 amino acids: CASSWGGHTDTQYF. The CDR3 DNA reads TGCGCCAGCAGCTGGGGGGGGCACACAGATACGCAGTATTTT. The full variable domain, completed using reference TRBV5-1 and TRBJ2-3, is KAGVTQTPRYLIKTRGQQVTLSCSPISGHRSVSWYQQTPGQGLQFLFEYFSETQRNKGNFPGRFSGRQFSNSRSEMNVSTLELGDSALYLCASSWGGHTDTQYFGPGTRLTVL.

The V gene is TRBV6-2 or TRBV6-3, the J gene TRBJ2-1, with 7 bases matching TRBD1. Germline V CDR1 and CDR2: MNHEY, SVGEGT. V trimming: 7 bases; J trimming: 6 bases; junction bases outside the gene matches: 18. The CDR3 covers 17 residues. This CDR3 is CASMIKGAQPSANEQFF. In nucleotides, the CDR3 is TGTGCCAGCATGATAAAGGGGGCGCAACCATCTGCCAATGAGCAGTTCTTC.

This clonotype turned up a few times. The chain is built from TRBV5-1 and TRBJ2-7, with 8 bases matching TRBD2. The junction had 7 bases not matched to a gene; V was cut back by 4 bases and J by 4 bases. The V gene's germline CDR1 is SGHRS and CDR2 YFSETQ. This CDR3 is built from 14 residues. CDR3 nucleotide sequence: TGCGCCAGCAGCCTGGAGGTAGCGGGATACGAGCAGTACTTC. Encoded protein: CASSLEVAGYEQYF.

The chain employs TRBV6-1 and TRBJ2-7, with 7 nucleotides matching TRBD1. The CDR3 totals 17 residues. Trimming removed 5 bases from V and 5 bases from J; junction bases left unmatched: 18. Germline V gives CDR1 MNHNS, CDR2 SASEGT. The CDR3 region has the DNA TGTGCCAGCAGTCAACCCGCCGGACAGGAATTTATCCACGAGCAGTACTTC. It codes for CASSQPAGQEFIHEQYF.

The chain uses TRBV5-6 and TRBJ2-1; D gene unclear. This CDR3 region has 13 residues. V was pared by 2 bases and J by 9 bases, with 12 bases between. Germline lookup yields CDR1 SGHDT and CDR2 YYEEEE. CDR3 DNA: TGTGCCAGCAGCTTCGACCCAGGCGGTGAGCAGTTCTTC. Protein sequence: CASSFDPGGEQFF.

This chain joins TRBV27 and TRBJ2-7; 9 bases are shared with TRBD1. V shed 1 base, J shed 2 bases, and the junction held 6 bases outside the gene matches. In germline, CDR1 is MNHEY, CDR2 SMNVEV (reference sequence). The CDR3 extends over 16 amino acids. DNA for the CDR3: TGTGCCAGCAGTTTATTCCTGGGGACAGGGCCCTACGAGCAGTACTTC. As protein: CASSLFLGTGPYEQYF.

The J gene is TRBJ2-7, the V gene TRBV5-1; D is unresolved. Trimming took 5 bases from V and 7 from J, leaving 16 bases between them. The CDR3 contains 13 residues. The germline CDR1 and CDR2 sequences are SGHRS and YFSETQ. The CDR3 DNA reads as TGCGCCAGCAGGTTAGACATAGAGGAAGAGCAGTACTTC. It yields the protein CASRLDIEEEQYF.

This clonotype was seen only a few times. In DNA form, the CDR3 reads TGTGCCAGCAGCTCCAGGGTCCACGAGCAGTACTTC. Protein sequence: CASSSRVHEQYF. The rearrangement joins TRBV11-3 to TRBJ2-7; tentative D call: TRBD1 (5 bases). Between the trimmed V and J ends, which lost 4 bases and 5 bases, there was a span of 9 bases. The CDR3 has 12 residues. In germline, CDR1 is SGHNT, CDR2 YENEEA.